The source of this TCR beta chain is a study of blood T cell repertoires in COVID-19. Across the study: Sites in the United States, Italy and Spain provided acute and convalescent COVID-19 samples. T cells, B-cell-depleted T cells, or PBMCs supplied cDNA or gDNA.

V shed 1 base, J shed 1 base, and the junction held 3 bases outside the gene matches. CDR1 and CDR2 from the germline V gene are LNHDA and SQIVND (reference sequence). This CDR3 has 15 amino acids. Here immunoSEQ multiplex PCR was the method, and the copy in TCRdb shows in-frame clones only, minus some. The sample holds 90,000 to 130,000 clones, 88% seen once. The sequence derives from a woman aged 50 to 60 with acute or convalescent COVID-19. The sample consisted of peripheral blood. The chain employs TRBV19 and TRBJ1-1; 7 bases map to TRBD1. As DNA, the CDR3 is TGTGCCAGTAGTATAGCCGGGACAGCGAACACTGAAGCTTTCTTT. Its translation is CASSIAGTANTEAFF.